This T cell receptor beta chain originates from a study of CD8+CD57+ T cells in acquired aplastic anemia (dated by TCRdb to the late 2010s). About the investigation overall: On average, sorted CD4+ and CD8+ cells yielded around 3.5 ug of extracted DNA, with a range of about 0.18 to 27.4 ug. CD8+CD57+ expansion was defined as a frequency above the mean frequency observed in healthy subjects.

Expansion of CD8+CD57+ cells had been shown by flow cytometry in the patients chosen for sequencing. Severe acquired aplastic anemia was diagnosed in all patients according to International Study of Aplastic Anemia and Agranulocytosis and Camitta criteria. No patient had received any therapy when blood was sampled. In this study, sorted CD4+ and CD8+ T cells from the blood of healthy subjects and of severe aplastic anemia patients had their TCR repertoires deep-sequenced. In the USA, patient enrollment took place under clinicaltrials.gov protocols 00001620, 01623167, 00001397, 00071045, 00081523 and 00961064. Ficoll-Paque density gradient centrifugation was used to isolate peripheral blood mononuclear cells. Before DNA was extracted, CD4+ and CD8+ T cells were sorted using either FACS or magnetic beads. Profiling of TCR beta VDJ combinations and CDR3 sequences used genomic DNA as the template. An Illumina HiSeq 2000 was used for TCR repertoire sequencing. The paper's processing steps were these. Repertoires were assessed using TRBV/TRBJ rearrangement plots, CDR3 size and DJ length profiles, and Simpson's diversity index. The immunodominant clone was defined as the most abundant DNA sequence in deep sequencing data. CDR3 amino acid sequences were screened for sharing across subjects and compared with published repertoires and the VDJdb database. The public reads were reanalyzed by TCRdb: fastp trimming at Q25, MiXCR alignment, in-frame beta chains only. Identical CDR3 protein sequences are pooled into one entry, listed with their most common genes and DNA. In this record, the V and J calls reflect TCRdb's handling and not the investigators' own analysis. The sample table lists about 160,000 distinct CDR3 sequences, roughly 48% of them with a count of one. Of the sample, 2.5% to 3% falls within the top ten clones.

On this clonotype: There is no known antigen for this receptor. The sample holds no much larger clone one base away, and base qualities are not on file.

V is cut back by 6 bases and J by 11 bases, with 11 bases in the junction unmatched. CDR1 and CDR2, per the germline V gene, are MNHNS and SASEGT. The CDR3 has 13 amino acids, counting the end cysteine and phenylalanine. Only the CDR3 DNA stays, 39 bases, in frame from base 1. General study outcomes and caveats: Around 27 CD8+ CDR3 sequences were found to be shared between patients and controls, but these sequences appeared to be highly expressed in patients and within the immunodominant clones of the patients. No significant difference in CD8+ Simpson's diversity was found between patients and healthy controls (P=0.060).

This receptor chain uses TRBV6-1 and TRBJ2-3, and 7 junctional nucleotides match TRBD1. Material for sequencing was sorted CD4+, CD8+, or CD8+CD57+ T cells (not recorded which) from PBMCs. The TCR was taken from a human donor with aplastic anemia. CDR3 loop: CASRQGTGNEQYF. The DNA is TGTGCCAGCAGACAGGGGACCGGCAATGAGCAGTATTTT.